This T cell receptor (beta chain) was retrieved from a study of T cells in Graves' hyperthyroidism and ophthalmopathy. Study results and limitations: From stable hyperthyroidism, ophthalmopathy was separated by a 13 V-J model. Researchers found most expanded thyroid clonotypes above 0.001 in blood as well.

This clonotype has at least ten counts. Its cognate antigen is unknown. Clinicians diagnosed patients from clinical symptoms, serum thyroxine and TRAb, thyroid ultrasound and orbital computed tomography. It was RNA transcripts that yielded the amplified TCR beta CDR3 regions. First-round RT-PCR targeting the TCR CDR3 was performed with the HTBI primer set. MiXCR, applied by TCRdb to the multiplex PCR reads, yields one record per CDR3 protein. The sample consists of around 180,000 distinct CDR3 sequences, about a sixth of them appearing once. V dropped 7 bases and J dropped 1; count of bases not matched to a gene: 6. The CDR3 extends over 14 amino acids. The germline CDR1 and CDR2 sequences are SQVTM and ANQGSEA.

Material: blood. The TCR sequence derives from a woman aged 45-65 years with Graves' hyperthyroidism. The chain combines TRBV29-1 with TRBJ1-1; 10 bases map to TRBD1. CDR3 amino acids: CSGRQGARNTEAFF. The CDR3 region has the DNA TGCAGCGGTCGACAGGGGGCAAGGAACACTGAAGCTTTCTTT.